What follows is one T cell receptor (beta chain) and its context. Per the original methods: Amplifying reference gene primers gave estimates of nucleated cell counts. Some clones are missing from TCRdb's copy, which holds only in-frame ones; the method was immunoSEQ multiplex PCR. That table supplies the V and J calls and clone size; D and trimming were determined from the DNA. The sample includes about 260,000 clones, 84% of them seen just once. V dropped 4 bases and J dropped 2; count of bases not matched to a gene: 6. This CDR3 contains 15 residues. Germline loops: CDR1 SGDLS, CDR2 YYNGEE. The data were obtained in a study of blood T cell repertoires in COVID-19. Whole-study context: Collection of acute and convalescent COVID-19 samples took place in the United States, Italy and Spain. PBMCs, B-cell-depleted T cells, or T cells were the source of the cDNA or gDNA that made up the material.

The gene calls are TRBV9 and TRBJ2-3; 8 bases fit TRBD2. The sample was peripheral blood. The receptor was isolated from a middle-aged woman who had recovered from COVID-19. The CDR3 spells CASSPRGGFTDTQYF. The CDR3 DNA follows: TGTGCCAGCAGCCCCCGGGGGGGATTCACAGATACGCAGTATTTT.